The 25 T cell receptor beta chains presented below share a single source sample, sequenced in a study of blood T cells in healthy people across ages. A second PCR, run for about 7 to 11 cycles, used a sample-barcoded 5' primer plus a J-beta primer mix. TCRdb ran MiXCR on the 5' RACE reads and lists one entry per CDR3 protein. The sample contains about 1.7 million distinct CDR3 sequences, 28% of which appear only once. Input material: blood. These receptors were collected from a woman younger than 45 in good health.

The rearrangement uses TRBV12-3 or TRBV12-4 and TRBJ2-3, with TRBD1 matching over 9 bases. V lost 8 bases, J lost 6 bases, and 0 bases stayed unmatched. The CDR3 length is 11 residues. CDR3 bases: TGTGCCAGCGGACAGGGGGATACGCAGTATTTT. It specifies CASGQGDTQYF.

A few counts support this clonotype. The gene calls are TRBV2 and TRBJ2-6; D not resolved. The germline V and J ends were trimmed by 7 bases and 7 bases, with 11 bases remaining between them. Germline CDR1 is SNHLY and CDR2 is FYNNEI. The CDR3 sequence is 13 residues long. CDR3 sequence: CASKWSAANVLTF. In DNA form, the CDR3 reads TGTGCCAGCAAATGGAGTGCAGCCAACGTCCTGACTTTC.

The V call is TRBV5-1, the J call TRBJ2-7; tentatively, D is TRBD2 (5 bases). The germline V gene has CDR1 SGHRS and CDR2 YFSETQ. The length of the CDR3 is 13 residues. The V gene lost 4 bases and the J gene lost 3 bases, with 11 bases spanning the gap. The CDR3 loop reads CASSPGSNYEQYF. Written as DNA, the CDR3 is TGCGCCAGCAGCCCGGGGTCAAACTACGAGCAGTACTTC.

This clonotype was detected only a few times. V gene TRBV20-1 combines with J gene TRBJ2-5, with D perhaps TRBD1 (5 bases). V lost 6 bases to trimming and J lost 5 bases, with 22 bases between them. Looked up from germline, CDR1 is DFQATT and CDR2 is SNEGSKA (reference sequence). The CDR3 has 15 residues. CDR3 loop: CSAERRGSGWETQYF. CDR3 DNA: TGCAGTGCGGAACGAAGGGGATCGGGTTGGGAGACCCAGTACTTC.

In its sample, this clonotype was seen a few times. The rearrangement links TRBV9 to TRBJ1-2; D gene unclear. The V end was cut by 3 bases, the J end by 1 base, with 10 bases between. CDR1 SGDLS and CDR2 YYNGEE come from the germline V gene. The CDR3 spans 14 residues. In nucleotides, the CDR3 is TGTGCCAGCAGCGCCTACAAGAATAACTATGGCTACACCTTC. It encodes CASSAYKNNYGYTF.

This clonotype has a count of ten or more. The chain couples TRBV5-1 to TRBJ2-3; D not resolved. The CDR3 spans 14 residues. Germline V gene lookup returns CDR1 SGHRS and CDR2 YFSETQ. Trimming shortened V by 3 bases and J by 0 bases, and 8 bases separated the two germline ends. CDR3 protein: CASSSLGSTDTQYF. The CDR3 coding sequence is TGCGCCAGCAGCTCTTTGGGCAGCACAGATACGCAGTATTTT. Full variable domain (outside the CDR3, taken from reference TRBV5-1 and TRBJ2-3): KAGVTQTPRYLIKTRGQQVTLSCSPISGHRSVSWYQQTPGQGLQFLFEYFSETQRNKGNFPGRFSGRQFSNSRSEMNVSTLELGDSALYLCASSSLGSTDTQYFGPGTRLTVL.

The chain carries TRBV7-9 and TRBJ2-1; the D gene could be TRBD1 or TRBD2 (5 bases each). This CDR3 is 14 amino acids long. Trimming took 5 bases from V and 7 from J, leaving 15 bases between them. Germline V CDR1 and CDR2: SEHNR, FQNEAQ (reference sequence). The CDR3 DNA reads TGTGCCAGCAGCGGAACCGGGGCGTGGAATGAGCAGTTCTTC. Residues: CASSGTGAWNEQFF. The variable domain in full, completed from reference TRBV7-9 and TRBJ2-1, reads DTGVSQNPRHKITKRGQNVTFRCDPISEHNRLYWYRQTLGQGPEFLTYFQNEAQLEKSRLLSDRFSAERPKGSFSTLEIQRTEQGDSAMYLCASSGTGAWNEQFFGPGTRLTVL.

V usage is TRBV20-1 and J usage is TRBJ2-7; 10 bases align to TRBD2. Germline V gives CDR1 DFQATT, CDR2 SNEGSKA (reference sequence). J lost 2 bases, V lost 6 bases, and 7 bases had no gene match. This CDR3 is built from 14 residues. CDR3 sequence: CSAPSGRATYEQYF. Here the CDR3 DNA reads TGCAGTGCCCCGAGCGGGAGGGCAACCTACGAGCAGTACTTC.

This clonotype was observed at least ten times. V is TRBV5-6 and J is TRBJ2-7; 9 positions agree with TRBD1. Per germline, CDR1 SGHDT and CDR2 YYEEEE. The CDR3 contains 15 residues. V trimming: 4 bases; J trimming: 2 bases; junction bases outside the gene matches: 7. CDR3 loop: CASSAPDRGTYEQYF. CDR3 DNA: TGTGCCAGCAGCGCGCCGGACAGGGGCACCTACGAGCAGTACTTC. Looking up the rest from reference TRBV5-6 and TRBJ2-7 gives the full variable domain: DAGVTQSPTHLIKTRGQQVTLRCSPKSGHDTVSWYQQALGQGPQFIFQYYEEEERQRGNFPDRFSGHQFPNYSSELNVNALLLGDSALYLCASSAPDRGTYEQYFGPGTRLTVT.

There are a few counts of this clonotype. The chain has TRBV10-3 and TRBJ2-5; perhaps D is TRBD1 or TRBD2 (6 bases each). V lost 7 bases to trimming and J lost 3 bases, with 15 bases between them. Looked up from germline, CDR1 is ENHRY and CDR2 is SYGVKD. The CDR3 is 14 residues long. CDR3: CAIKVGGPEETQYF. The CDR3 DNA sequence: TGTGCCATCAAGGTGGGGGGCCCCGAAGAGACCCAGTACTTC.

The J gene is TRBJ1-5, the V gene TRBV10-2, with D unresolved. The germline V and J ends were trimmed by 3 bases and 3 bases, with 9 bases remaining between them. Germline V gene lookup returns CDR1 WSHSY and CDR2 SAAADI. The CDR3 is made up of 14 amino acids. In nucleotides, the CDR3 is TGCGCCAGCAGTGATCTGAGGGACAATCAGCCCCAGCATTTT. Residues: CASSDLRDNQPQHF.

In its sample, this clonotype was seen many times. The rearrangement links TRBV20-1 to TRBJ1-2, with D unresolved. The CDR3 totals 13 residues. The V gene lost 3 bases and the J gene lost 7 bases, with 15 bases spanning the gap. Per germline, CDR1 DFQATT and CDR2 SNEGSKA (reference sequence). The CDR3 here is CSARVEDVGGYTF. The CDR3 nucleotides read TGCAGTGCTAGGGTGGAAGACGTCGGTGGCTACACCTTC.

This chain joins TRBV29-1 and TRBJ1-6; possible D gene TRBD1, 5 bases. CDR3 size: 12 residues. CDR1 is SQVTM, CDR2 ANQGSEA, per germline. V lost 7 bases and J lost 11, with 15 bases in between. The CDR3 loop reads CSGGDPDTPLHF. Here the CDR3 DNA reads TGCAGCGGTGGGGACCCCGATACACCCCTCCACTTT.

This chain joins TRBV29-1 and TRBJ2-1, with TRBD2 matching over 8 bases. Trimming cost V 4 bases and J 4 bases; bases outside gene matches: 6. The length of the CDR3 is 14 residues. CDR1 is SQVTM, CDR2 ANQGSEA, per germline. Here the CDR3 DNA reads TGCAGCGTTGGACTACTAGCGGCTTACAATGAGCAGTTCTTC. This gives the protein CSVGLLAAYNEQFF.

The chain links TRBV3-1 to TRBJ1-4; no clear D. CDR1 and CDR2 (germline): LGHDT, YNNKEL (reference sequence). The CDR3 covers 15 residues. Trimming cost V 4 bases and J 5 bases, with 14 bases left between them. CDR3 nucleotide sequence: TGTGCCAGCAGCCCCCCCAACAGCCGCAATGAAAAACTGTTTTTT. As protein: CASSPPNSRNEKLFF. The full variable domain, its missing parts supplied by reference TRBV3-1 and TRBJ1-4, is DTAVSQTPKYLVTQMGNDKSIKCEQNLGHDTMYWYKQDSKKFLKIMFSYNNKELIINETVPNRFSPKSPDKAHLNLHINSLELGDSAVYFCASSPPNSRNEKLFFGSGTQLSVL.

This clonotype has ten or more counts. The V call is TRBV12-3 or TRBV12-4, the J call TRBJ2-7; D uncertain. This CDR3 has 14 amino acids. The V gene lost 8 bases and the J gene lost 3 bases, with 17 bases spanning the gap. CDR3 region: CASGGTPAVYEQYF. The CDR3 region has the DNA TGTGCCAGCGGCGGAACACCCGCTGTCTACGAGCAGTACTTC.

V usage is TRBV5-1 and J usage is TRBJ2-1, with D perhaps given as TRBD1 or TRBD2 (5 bases each). CDR1 and CDR2 from the germline V gene are SGHRS and YFSETQ. The CDR3 spans 15 residues. V lost 4 bases and J lost 1, with 12 bases in between. The CDR3: CASSPFGGSYNEQFF. The CDR3 DNA reads as TGCGCCAGCAGCCCCTTTGGGGGATCCTACAATGAGCAGTTCTTC.

The rearrangement uses TRBV11-2 and TRBJ2-1, with 7 bases aligning to TRBD1. The junction had 7 bases not matched to a gene; V was cut back by 5 bases and J by 0 bases. This CDR3 has 16 residues. Germline V gene sequence: CDR1 SGHAT, CDR2 FQNNGV. In DNA form, the CDR3 reads TGTGCCAGCAGCACGAGACAGGGCCCCTCCTACAATGAGCAGTTCTTC. This gives the protein CASSTRQGPSYNEQFF.

The genes are TRBV18 and TRBJ2-3; 7 bases agree with TRBD1. V lost 1 base, J lost 6 bases, and 4 bases stayed unmatched. This CDR3 has 14 residues. Per germline, CDR1 KGHSH and CDR2 LQKENI. The CDR3 DNA is TGTGCCAGCTCACCACAAGGGGGCCCGGATACGCAGTATTTT. Protein: CASSPQGGPDTQYF. The entire variable domain, with the rest obtained from reference TRBV18 and TRBJ2-3, is as follows: NAGVMQNPRHLVRRRGQEARLRCSPMKGHSHVYWYRQLPEEGLKFMVYLQKENIIDESGMPKERFSAEFPKEGPSILRIQQVVRGDSAAYFCASSPQGGPDTQYFGPGTRLTVL.

This clonotype was seen a handful of times. The chain carries TRBV29-1 and TRBJ1-2; weak D call: TRBD1 (6 bases). The V and J ends lost 6 bases and 7 bases respectively, with 15 bases between them. The CDR3 is 12 residues long. Per the germline V gene, CDR1 is SQVTM and CDR2 is ANQGSEA. The CDR3 bases are TGCAGCGTCCTGGACAGCGGCGGTGGCTACACCTTC. Amino acid sequence: CSVLDSGGGYTF.

The CDR3 sequence: CASSSNIRGNQPQHF. Here the CDR3 DNA reads TGTGCCAGCAGTTCCAATATCAGGGGCAATCAGCCCCAGCATTTT. The genes are TRBV6-5 and TRBJ1-5; possible D gene TRBD1, 5 bases. The CDR3 runs 15 residues. The germline gives CDR1 MNHEY, CDR2 SVGAGI. Trimming took 4 bases from V and 2 from J, leaving 12 bases between them.

This clonotype has more than one count but fewer than ten. The chain recombines TRBV7-9 with TRBJ2-1, with 8 bases lining up with TRBD1. The germline gives CDR1 SEHNR, CDR2 FQNEAQ (reference sequence). This CDR3 is 15 amino acids long. V lost 6 bases and J lost 8; bases outside the gene matches: 12. The CDR3 here is CASRPGQDRWDEQFF. The CDR3 DNA follows: TGTGCCAGCAGGCCGGGACAGGACCGATGGGATGAGCAGTTCTTC.

This clonotype has a count of ten or more. The chain carries TRBV20-1 and TRBJ2-3; TRBD2 is a possible D gene (6 bases). The V gene lost 2 bases and the J gene lost 4 bases, with 16 bases spanning the gap. Per the germline V gene, CDR1 is DFQATT and CDR2 is SNEGSKA (reference sequence). The CDR3 spans 15 residues. The CDR3 DNA follows: TGCAGTGCTAGACGTCCCGGGAGTAACGCAGATACGCAGTATTTT. Amino acid sequence: CSARRPGSNADTQYF.

V usage is TRBV7-3 and J usage is TRBJ1-4; D not resolved. The CDR3 loop spans 11 amino acids. Germline CDR1 and CDR2: SGHTA and FQGTGA. V lost 7 bases to trimming and J lost 8 bases, with 8 bases between them. CDR3 residues: CASNEIEKLFF. The CDR3 DNA reads TGTGCCAGCAACGAGATAGAAAAACTGTTTTTT.

The V and J genes are TRBV25-1 and TRBJ2-3; perhaps TRBD1 as D (8 bases). The germline V gene encodes CDR1 MGHDK and CDR2 SYGVNS. With 4 bases removed from V and 4 bases from J, the gap between germline ends came to 30 bases. The CDR3 consists of 20 residues. CDR3 region: CASSGGQGSGVAGASDTQYF. The CDR3, as DNA: TGTGCCAGCAGTGGTGGACAGGGATCGGGCGTTGCGGGAGCTTCAGATACGCAGTATTTT.